The entry below describes one T cell receptor beta chain. The target antigen is unknown. Produced via immunoSEQ multiplex PCR; TCRdb's table is partial and in-frame only. The profile shows approximately 150,000 clones, about 93% of them singletons. This entry belongs to a study of T cell responses to AZD1222 COVID-19 vaccine. Trimming took 5 bases from V and 7 from J, leaving 15 bases between them. Germline CDR1 MNHEY, CDR2 SMNVEV (reference sequence). The CDR3 sequence is 13 residues long. Study-wide results and caveats: At study baseline, merely five or six AZD1222 recipients were seropositive. Females outnumbered males among donors, who were mostly white British; clonal diversity was possibly underestimated. Spike-specific TCR breadth rose after two AZD1222 doses, and depth rose as well.

The sequencing here drew on peripheral blood, taken 28 days after the second AZD1222 dose. The sequence was obtained from an adult who received the AZD1222 COVID-19 vaccine. The chain recombines TRBV27 with TRBJ2-7, with a weak D call TRBD1 (7 bases). This CDR3 reads CASSPRGAWEQYF. CDR3 DNA sequence: TGTGCCAGCAGTCCCAGGGGGGCATGGGAGCAGTACTTC.